Reported below is one T cell receptor beta chain. Its antigen specificity is not known. No much larger clonotype is one base removed from it; base qualities were not supplied. The goal of deep resolution MiSeq sequencing was a depth between 1 in 1 million and 1 in 200,000 T cells, and coverage averaged 10x per clonotype. TCR beta libraries were generated with the immunoSEQ hsTCRB Kit. As for the authors' bioinformatics: The data were analyzed with ImmunoSEQ Analyzer and ImmunoSEQ Data Assistant, and V, D and J gene assignments followed IMGT definitions. Clonality, which ranges from 0 to 1, was calculated as one minus the normalized Shannon entropy of productive rearrangement frequencies. Only overrepresented clonotypes making up at least 0.05% of the repertoire of each patient were included in the public clonotype analysis. Fewer than 15 repertoires from age-matched healthy donors, obtained from immuneACCESS, served as clonality controls. Entries here come from immuneACCESS through TCRdb and include only in-frame sequences with V and J called. Some clones fail to appear in such tables; in the studies checked, an unresolved V gene covers under half of the shortfall, and the cause of the remainder is unknown. That table furnishes V, J and clone size, whereas the DNA furnished D and trimming. The sample records 150,000 or so clones, 88% of which are singletons. The top ten hold about 2.9% of the sample.

Per the germline V gene, SGHRS is the CDR1 and YFSETQ is the CDR2. Trimming costs V 8 bases and J 11 bases, and their ends lie 16 bases apart. Spanning cysteine to phenylalanine, the CDR3 consists of 11 amino acids. The CDR3 DNA has 33 bases and is translated from base 1. The entry originates in a study of cytotoxic CD8 clonotypes in ibrutinib-treated CLL (dated by TCRdb to about 2021). In terms of the full investigation: The cohort had eleven to twelve relapsed/refractory and roughly 14 treatment-naive patients; 17 were IGHV unmutated. Responses were partial in some 24 patients and complete in 2; after median around 66 months follow-up, around 14 stayed in remission and roughly twelve progressed. Response samples were taken after a median of roughly a year on treatment, ranging from roughly 6 to 36 months. Samples averaged 255,043 productive templates and around 91,000 productive rearrangements. Longitudinal samples were obtainable from about 30% of the roughly 90 participants in the trial. Cryopreserved peripheral blood mononuclear cells were collected at three points: before therapy, at response, and at either sustained remission or disease progression. Every remission and progressive disease sample was obtained while ibrutinib was still being received by the patients.

What the research found in general, with its limitations: Public clonotypes were rare and either contracted or stayed stable during treatment, and the rise in clonality at ibrutinib response reflected the expansion of private clonotypes. An increase in clonality was observed at ibrutinib response, with clonality remaining stable during sustained remission and falling back toward baseline at progression. Lymph node repertoires were not examined, and the timing of sampling was not matched between patients in sustained remission and those whose disease progressed. Baseline clonality was found to be higher than that of age-matched healthy donors and was strongly correlated with circulating CD8+ T-cell counts.

The intended sense of this specimen's time point label: progressive disease on ibrutinib. For TCR beta library preparation, approximately 2.2 micrograms of genomic DNA were isolated from cryopreserved PBMCs. Longitudinal blood samples from CLL patients on ibrutinib monotherapy were analyzed using high-throughput TCR beta sequencing. The patients took part in an open-label, single-center phase 2 trial of ibrutinib monotherapy. Sequencing was performed on PBMCs, taken at disease progression, from a patient treated with ibrutinib. The rearrangement combines TRBV5-1 with TRBJ1-1, with the D segment identity uncertain. The source is a human donor with chronic lymphocytic leukemia. The base sequence is TGCGCCAGTTCACCCGGACGTCTCGCTTTCTTT. It is translated as CASSPGRLAFF.